One TCR beta chain is described in this entry. Its matching antigen is unknown. Relative to the germline gene, one junction end is altered; a read error may explain this. The length of the CDR3 is 16 residues. In germline, CDR1 is SSHAT, CDR2 FNYEAQ (reference sequence). The data are from a study of PD-1 blockade in classical Hodgkin lymphoma. The study, taken as a whole, reports: Newly diagnosed patients were reported to exhibit reduced baseline TCR diversity relative to healthy donors.

Assay used: immunoSEQ multiplex PCR; TCRdb lists only in-frame clones, some missing. Of 15,000 to 20,000 clones in the sample, approximately 84% are singletons; the top ten hold almost 8.5%. Regarding time point: newly diagnosed, previously untreated cHL patient sample. Acting as the comparison were PBMCs from newly diagnosed, untreated classical Hodgkin lymphoma. The chain joins TRBV7-7 to TRBJ2-7; 9 nucleotides align to TRBD2. The clonotype originates from a human donor with classical Hodgkin lymphoma. The specimen sequenced was peripheral blood mononuclear cells (PBMCs). DNA for the CDR3: TGTGCTAGCAGCCCGGCTGCGGGTGGCGGGAGGGGGCAGCAGTACTTC. It encodes CASSPAAGGGRGQQYF.